A selection of T cell receptor beta chains follows, all from one sample in a study of T-cell reconstitution after alpha-beta-depleted transplantation in children. TCRdb re-called the PCR reads with MiXCR, one entry per CDR3 protein. In the table there are approximately 640,000 distinct CDR3 sequences, 16% of which are singletons. The sample consisted of PBMCs from the stem cell graft donor, taken from the stem cell graft. These receptors were collected from a human donor who donated a stem cell graft to a child with acute myeloid leukemia. Each CDR3 is given with its conserved first and last residue. Each record gives: V gene, J gene, D gene, clone size, CDR3 protein, CDR3 DNA. The D gene is left open where the match is weak. Clone size is shown for a subset of rows, as once, few, many or a class of expanded clone.

v_call: TRBV20-1
j_call: TRBJ2-3
d_call: TRBD2
clone_size: many
cdr3_aa: CSAAGSGDEDTQYF
cdr3_nt: TGCAGTGCTGCGGGGAGCGGGGACGAAGATACGCAGTATTTT

v_call: TRBV29-1
j_call: TRBJ2-7
d_call: TRBD2
clone_size: many
cdr3_aa: CSVAGLASYEQYF
cdr3_nt: TGCAGCGTTGCGGGACTAGCGAGTTACGAGCAGTACTTC

v_call: TRBV6-1
j_call: TRBJ1-1
d_call: TRBD1
clone_size: NA
cdr3_aa: CASSEGSETGLNTEAFF
cdr3_nt: TGTGCCAGCAGTGAAGGGTCGGAGACAGGGTTGAACACTGAAGCTTTCTTT

v_call: TRBV20-1
j_call: TRBJ2-3
d_call: NA
clone_size: NA
cdr3_aa: CSASGGTSGGPDTQYF
cdr3_nt: TGCAGTGCTAGCGGGGGGACCTCCGGGGGCCCAGATACGCAGTATTTT

v_call: TRBV15
j_call: TRBJ1-5
d_call: NA
clone_size: few
cdr3_aa: CATSMQARGNQPQHF
cdr3_nt: TGTGCCACCAGCATGCAGGCCCGAGGCAATCAGCCCCAGCATTTT

v_call: TRBV5-1
j_call: TRBJ1-2
d_call: NA
clone_size: NA
cdr3_aa: CASSLDAGQPGSGYTF
cdr3_nt: TGCGCCAGCAGCTTGGATGCCGGGCAACCAGGCAGTGGCTACACCTTC

v_call: TRBV24-1
j_call: TRBJ1-1
d_call: NA
clone_size: few
cdr3_aa: CATSDLTEAFF
cdr3_nt: TGTGCCACCAGTGATTTAACTGAAGCTTTCTTT

v_call: TRBV29-1
j_call: TRBJ1-4
d_call: TRBD1
clone_size: many
cdr3_aa: CSVPGTGGTLFF
cdr3_nt: TGCAGCGTTCCGGGGACAGGGGGAACACTGTTTTTT

v_call: TRBV20-1
j_call: TRBJ1-5
d_call: TRBD1
clone_size: many
cdr3_aa: CSATGTGVSQGNQPQHF
cdr3_nt: TGCAGTGCGACCGGGACAGGGGTTTCGCAGGGCAATCAGCCCCAGCATTTT

v_call: TRBV20-1
j_call: TRBJ1-3
d_call: TRBD1
clone_size: NA
cdr3_aa: CSAGQMSSGNTIYF
cdr3_nt: TGCAGTGCGGGACAGATGAGCTCTGGAAACACCATATATTTT

v_call: TRBV12-3/TRBV12-4
j_call: TRBJ2-7
d_call: TRBD1
clone_size: NA
cdr3_aa: CASSLRTGVTYEQYF
cdr3_nt: TGTGCCAGCAGTTTACGGACAGGGGTCACCTACGAGCAGTACTTC

v_call: TRBV10-3
j_call: TRBJ1-5
d_call: NA
clone_size: many
cdr3_aa: CAIKESESQPQHF
cdr3_nt: TGTGCCATTAAAGAGTCAGAAAGTCAGCCCCAGCATTTT

v_call: TRBV5-6
j_call: TRBJ2-1
d_call: NA
clone_size: NA
cdr3_aa: CASSRDSVNYNEQFF
cdr3_nt: TGTGCCAGCAGCCGGGACTCCGTTAACTACAATGAGCAGTTCTTC

v_call: TRBV7-2
j_call: TRBJ2-7
d_call: TRBD2
clone_size: NA
cdr3_aa: CASSFPRGGSSYQQYF
cdr3_nt: TGTGCCAGCAGCTTTCCCCGCGGGGGGTCCTCCTACCAGCAGTACTTC

v_call: TRBV20-1
j_call: TRBJ2-1
d_call: TRBD2
clone_size: many
cdr3_aa: CSASLAGVIEQFF
cdr3_nt: TGCAGTGCCTCACTAGCGGGGGTGATTGAGCAGTTCTTC

v_call: TRBV12-3/TRBV12-4
j_call: TRBJ2-1
d_call: NA
clone_size: many
cdr3_aa: CASRTSDEQFF
cdr3_nt: TGTGCCAGCAGGACAAGCGATGAGCAGTTCTTC

v_call: TRBV5-1
j_call: TRBJ1-4
d_call: NA
clone_size: NA
cdr3_aa: CASSLQGSENEKLFF
cdr3_nt: TGCGCCAGCAGCTTGCAGGGGTCGGAGAATGAAAAACTGTTTTTT

v_call: TRBV20-1
j_call: TRBJ1-1
d_call: TRBD1
clone_size: few
cdr3_aa: CSASPGTGAPNTEAFF
cdr3_nt: TGCAGTGCTAGCCCCGGGACAGGGGCTCCAAACACTGAAGCTTTCTTT

v_call: TRBV5-1
j_call: TRBJ1-2
d_call: NA
clone_size: once
cdr3_aa: CASSLDPGGAGSHGDTF
cdr3_nt: TGCGCCAGCAGCTTGGATCCGGGGGGCGCCGGATCCCATGGCGACACCTTC

v_call: TRBV20-1
j_call: TRBJ1-5
d_call: NA
clone_size: many
cdr3_aa: CSATGQGGKDQPQHF
cdr3_nt: TGCAGTGCGACAGGTCAGGGAGGGAAGGATCAGCCCCAGCATTTT

v_call: TRBV5-1
j_call: TRBJ2-1
d_call: NA
clone_size: NA
cdr3_aa: CASSDPDRPFSYNEQFF
cdr3_nt: TGCGCCAGCAGCGACCCTGACCGCCCCTTCTCCTACAATGAGCAGTTCTTC

v_call: TRBV7-3
j_call: TRBJ2-1
d_call: TRBD2
clone_size: many
cdr3_aa: CASSFSGGAYNEQFF
cdr3_nt: TGTGCCAGCAGCTTCAGCGGGGGGGCATACAATGAGCAGTTCTTC

v_call: TRBV3-1
j_call: TRBJ2-3
d_call: NA
clone_size: NA
cdr3_aa: CASSKVLDTQYF
cdr3_nt: TGTGCCAGCAGCAAGGTCTTAGATACGCAGTATTTT

v_call: TRBV29-1
j_call: TRBJ1-2
d_call: NA
clone_size: many
cdr3_aa: CSVDSREGYGYTF
cdr3_nt: TGCAGCGTTGACTCCAGGGAGGGCTATGGCTACACCTTC

v_call: TRBV20-1
j_call: TRBJ2-4
d_call: NA
clone_size: NA
cdr3_aa: CSAKSGWGNIQYF
cdr3_nt: TGCAGTGCTAAAAGTGGGTGGGGAAACATTCAGTACTTC

v_call: TRBV29-1
j_call: TRBJ2-1
d_call: NA
clone_size: many
cdr3_aa: CSVEQQTEGQFF
cdr3_nt: TGCAGCGTTGAGCAGCAAACTGAGGGGCAGTTCTTC

v_call: TRBV7-2
j_call: TRBJ2-3
d_call: NA
clone_size: few
cdr3_aa: CASSLLGGGADTQYF
cdr3_nt: TGTGCCAGCAGCTTACTCGGAGGGGGGGCAGATACGCAGTATTTT

v_call: TRBV7-2
j_call: TRBJ2-7
d_call: NA
clone_size: many
cdr3_aa: CASSVTGDSSYEQYF
cdr3_nt: TGTGCCAGCAGCGTCACTGGCGACAGCTCCTACGAGCAGTACTTC

v_call: TRBV5-1
j_call: TRBJ2-1
d_call: TRBD2
clone_size: many
cdr3_aa: CASSSLAGGPGDEQFF
cdr3_nt: TGCGCCAGCAGCTCCTTGGCGGGGGGCCCCGGGGATGAGCAGTTCTTC

v_call: TRBV20-1
j_call: TRBJ2-3
d_call: TRBD2
clone_size: NA
cdr3_aa: CSASPSGGTTDTRYF
cdr3_nt: TGCAGTGCTAGTCCCAGCGGGGGGACCACAGATACGCGGTATTTT

v_call: TRBV20-1
j_call: TRBJ1-1
d_call: NA
clone_size: many
cdr3_aa: CSARELTGPNTEAFF
cdr3_nt: TGCAGTGCTAGAGAGCTGACAGGACCGAACACTGAAGCTTTCTTT

v_call: TRBV6-2/TRBV6-3
j_call: TRBJ2-4
d_call: NA
clone_size: NA
cdr3_aa: CASSPGQSIQYF
cdr3_nt: TGTGCCAGCAGCCCGGGGCAGTCCATTCAGTACTTC

v_call: TRBV29-1
j_call: TRBJ1-2
d_call: NA
clone_size: many
cdr3_aa: CSVEQGGGNYGYTF
cdr3_nt: TGCAGCGTTGAACAGGGTGGGGGGAACTATGGCTACACCTTC

v_call: TRBV10-2
j_call: TRBJ2-3
d_call: NA
clone_size: NA
cdr3_aa: CASSGDMQTDTQYF
cdr3_nt: TGCGCCAGCAGTGGGGACATGCAGACAGATACGCAGTATTTT

v_call: TRBV7-2
j_call: TRBJ1-4
d_call: NA
clone_size: NA
cdr3_aa: CASSSDPGRGNLFF
cdr3_nt: TGTGCCAGCAGCTCAGACCCGGGTCGGGGAAACCTGTTTTTT

v_call: TRBV6-2/TRBV6-3
j_call: TRBJ2-1
d_call: NA
clone_size: few
cdr3_aa: CASSRTSPLNEQFF
cdr3_nt: TGTGCCAGCAGTCGGACATCACCTTTGAATGAGCAGTTCTTC

v_call: TRBV6-1
j_call: TRBJ2-7
d_call: NA
clone_size: many
cdr3_aa: CASSSRAPSHEQYF
cdr3_nt: TGTGCCAGCAGCTCCCGGGCCCCGTCCCACGAGCAGTACTTC

v_call: TRBV10-3
j_call: TRBJ1-5
d_call: NA
clone_size: few
cdr3_aa: CAISERDASNQPQHF
cdr3_nt: TGTGCCATCAGTGAACGGGACGCCAGCAATCAGCCCCAGCATTTT

v_call: TRBV24-1
j_call: TRBJ2-7
d_call: TRBD1
clone_size: NA
cdr3_aa: CATSDFGTGGVQYF
cdr3_nt: TGTGCCACCAGTGATTTCGGGACAGGGGGCGTGCAGTACTTC

v_call: TRBV29-1
j_call: TRBJ2-3
d_call: NA
clone_size: many
cdr3_aa: CSVRGRGEADTQYF
cdr3_nt: TGCAGCGTCCGGGGGCGAGGGGAAGCAGATACGCAGTATTTT